This is a list of T cell receptor beta chains from one sample in a study of T cells in Graves' hyperthyroidism and ophthalmopathy. TCRdb reprocessed the multiplex PCR reads with MiXCR, giving one entry per CDR3 protein. The repertoire holds approximately 430,000 distinct CDR3 sequences, with roughly 14% as singletons. Sequencing was done on a sample of blood. The receptors come from a man aged 18 to 30 with Graves' ophthalmopathy. The CDR3 runs from the conserved cysteine through the conserved F or W. D genes are given only for firm matches. Clone size is given for some rows only: seen once, a few or many times, or a class if the clone is expanded.

v_gene: TRBV30; j_gene: TRBJ1-2; len: 16; abundance: many; d_gene: .; CDR3aa: CAWSLTGEGLLYGYTF; CDR3nt: TGTGCCTGGAGTCTAACGGGAGAGGGCCTTCTCTATGGCTACACCTTC
v_gene: TRBV6-1; j_gene: TRBJ2-2; len: 16; abundance: .; d_gene: TRBD2; CDR3aa: CAKERGFGGGFGELFF; CDR3nt: TGTGCCAAAGAGAGAGGGTTCGGCGGGGGGTTTGGGGAGCTGTTTTTT
v_gene: TRBV2; j_gene: TRBJ2-3; len: 15; abundance: many; d_gene: .; CDR3aa: CASSVGRLETDTQYF; CDR3nt: TGTGCCAGCAGTGTAGGGAGGTTAGAAACAGATACGCAGTATTTT
v_gene: TRBV19; j_gene: TRBJ1-2; len: 15; abundance: few; d_gene: .; CDR3aa: CASSTRRTDFLGYTF; CDR3nt: TGTGCCAGTAGTACGAGACGAACAGACTTCCTTGGCTACACCTTC
v_gene: TRBV24-1; j_gene: TRBJ1-4; len: 14; abundance: few; d_gene: .; CDR3aa: CATSGGYAGEKLFF; CDR3nt: TGTGCCACCAGTGGTGGGTACGCAGGAGAAAAACTGTTTTTT
v_gene: TRBV5-1; j_gene: TRBJ2-5; len: 17; abundance: many; d_gene: TRBD2; CDR3aa: CASSLGLVTSGKETQYF; CDR3nt: TGCGCCAGCAGCTTGGGGCTTGTGACTAGCGGGAAGGAGACCCAGTACTTC
v_gene: TRBV3-1; j_gene: TRBJ1-2; len: 13; abundance: many; d_gene: .; CDR3aa: CASSPRGLYGYTF; CDR3nt: TGTGCCAGCAGCCCCAGGGGCCTCTATGGCTACACCTTC
v_gene: TRBV11-1; j_gene: TRBJ2-3; len: 15; abundance: many; d_gene: TRBD1; CDR3aa: CASSPPGQGTDTQYF; CDR3nt: TGTGCCAGCAGCCCGCCGGGACAGGGGACAGATACGCAGTATTTT
v_gene: TRBV3-1; j_gene: TRBJ2-4; len: 16; abundance: many; d_gene: .; CDR3aa: CASSQRPTIAKNIQYF; CDR3nt: TGTGCCAGCAGCCAAAGACCCACCATAGCCAAAAACATTCAGTACTTC
v_gene: TRBV20-1; j_gene: TRBJ2-5; len: 15; abundance: many; d_gene: .; CDR3aa: CSARDQWGSPGTQYF; CDR3nt: TGCAGTGCTAGGGACCAGTGGGGGTCTCCAGGGACCCAGTACTTC
v_gene: TRBV10-3; j_gene: TRBJ2-5; len: 15; abundance: many; d_gene: .; CDR3aa: CAISRLAGIQETQYF; CDR3nt: TGTGCCATCAGTCGCTTGGCAGGGATCCAAGAGACCCAGTACTTC
v_gene: TRBV4-1; j_gene: TRBJ2-5; len: 16; abundance: many; d_gene: .; CDR3aa: CASSPTGREYQETQYF; CDR3nt: TGCGCCAGCAGCCCCACGGGACGGGAGTACCAAGAGACCCAGTACTTC
v_gene: TRBV29-1; j_gene: TRBJ2-1; len: 14; abundance: many; d_gene: TRBD2; CDR3aa: CSVEEGLAGGRRFF; CDR3nt: TGCAGCGTTGAAGAAGGCCTAGCGGGAGGAAGGAGGTTCTTC
v_gene: TRBV29-1; j_gene: TRBJ1-5; len: 13; abundance: .; d_gene: TRBD1; CDR3aa: CSVGGQNNQPQHF; CDR3nt: TGCAGCGTTGGGGGACAGAACAATCAGCCCCAGCATTTT
v_gene: TRBV2; j_gene: TRBJ2-5; len: 15; abundance: many; d_gene: .; CDR3aa: CASSGRGRGQETQYF; CDR3nt: TGTGCCAGCAGTGGGAGGGGCAGGGGGCAAGAGACCCAGTACTTC
v_gene: TRBV28; j_gene: TRBJ2-7; len: 13; abundance: many; d_gene: .; CDR3aa: CASSPETPNEQYF; CDR3nt: TGTGCCAGCAGTCCGGAGACCCCTAACGAGCAGTACTTC
v_gene: TRBV20-1; j_gene: TRBJ2-7; len: 12; abundance: many; d_gene: TRBD1; CDR3aa: CSPEGQGLEQYF; CDR3nt: TGCAGTCCCGAGGGACAGGGTCTCGAGCAGTACTTC
v_gene: TRBV11-2; j_gene: TRBJ2-1; len: 15; abundance: many; d_gene: TRBD2; CDR3aa: CASSPTSVAYNEQFF; CDR3nt: TGTGCCAGCAGCCCCACTAGCGTAGCCTACAATGAGCAGTTCTTC
v_gene: TRBV7-9; j_gene: TRBJ1-5; len: 18; abundance: many; d_gene: .; CDR3aa: CASSQNKPGDYSNQPQHF; CDR3nt: TGTGCCAGCAGCCAGAATAAACCTGGGGACTATAGCAATCAGCCCCAGCATTTT
v_gene: TRBV7-2; j_gene: TRBJ2-1; len: 16; abundance: many; d_gene: .; CDR3aa: CASSPGYSNPYNEQFF; CDR3nt: TGTGCCAGCAGCCCCGGTTATAGCAACCCCTACAATGAGCAGTTCTTC
v_gene: TRBV11-2; j_gene: TRBJ2-7; len: 11; abundance: many; d_gene: .; CDR3aa: CASGSNYEQYF; CDR3nt: TGTGCCAGCGGAAGTAACTACGAGCAGTACTTC
v_gene: TRBV10-1; j_gene: TRBJ2-7; len: 10; abundance: .; d_gene: .; CDR3aa: CAGRWREQYF; CDR3nt: TGCGCCGGGAGATGGCGCGAGCAGTACTTC
v_gene: TRBV7-9; j_gene: TRBJ1-2; len: 16; abundance: few; d_gene: TRBD1; CDR3aa: CASSKGGDRGLHGYTF; CDR3nt: TGTGCCAGCAGCAAAGGCGGGGACAGGGGTTTACATGGCTACACCTTC
v_gene: TRBV12-3/TRBV12-4; j_gene: TRBJ1-1; len: 15; abundance: many; d_gene: .; CDR3aa: CASSGGYGGNTEAFF; CDR3nt: TGTGCCAGCAGCGGGGGGTATGGGGGGAACACTGAAGCTTTCTTT
v_gene: TRBV5-6; j_gene: TRBJ2-2; len: 13; abundance: many; d_gene: .; CDR3aa: CASSLGATGELFF; CDR3nt: TGTGCCAGCAGCTTGGGGGCCACCGGGGAGCTGTTTTTT
v_gene: TRBV6-1; j_gene: TRBJ2-3; len: 15; abundance: .; d_gene: TRBD2; CDR3aa: CASSYSGVTTDTQYF; CDR3nt: TGTGCCAGCAGTTATAGCGGGGTTACCACAGATACGCAGTATTTT
v_gene: TRBV20-1; j_gene: TRBJ1-1; len: 11; abundance: many; d_gene: TRBD1; CDR3aa: CRAGTDTEAFF; CDR3nt: TGCAGAGCCGGGACAGACACTGAAGCTTTCTTT
v_gene: TRBV13; j_gene: TRBJ1-1; len: 13; abundance: many; d_gene: .; CDR3aa: CASSGGPNTEAFF; CDR3nt: TGTGCCAGCAGCGGGGGCCCGAACACTGAAGCTTTCTTT
v_gene: TRBV28; j_gene: TRBJ2-7; len: 15; abundance: many; d_gene: TRBD1; CDR3aa: CASSFIGTGAYEQYF; CDR3nt: TGTGCCAGCAGTTTTATCGGGACAGGGGCCTACGAGCAGTACTTC